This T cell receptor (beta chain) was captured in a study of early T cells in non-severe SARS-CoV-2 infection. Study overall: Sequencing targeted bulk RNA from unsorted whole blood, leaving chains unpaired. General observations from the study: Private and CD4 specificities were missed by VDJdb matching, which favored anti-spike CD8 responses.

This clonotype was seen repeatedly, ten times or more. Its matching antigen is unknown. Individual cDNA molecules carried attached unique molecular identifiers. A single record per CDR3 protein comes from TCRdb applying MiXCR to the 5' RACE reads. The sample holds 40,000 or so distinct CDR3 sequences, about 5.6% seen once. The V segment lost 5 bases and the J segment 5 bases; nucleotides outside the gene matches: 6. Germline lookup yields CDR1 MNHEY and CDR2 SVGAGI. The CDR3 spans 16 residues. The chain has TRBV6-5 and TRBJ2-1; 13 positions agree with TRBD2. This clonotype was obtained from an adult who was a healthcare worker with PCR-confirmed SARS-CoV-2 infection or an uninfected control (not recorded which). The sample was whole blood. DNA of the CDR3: TGTGCCAGCAGTCCCCAACTAGCGGGGGGGGACAATGAGCAGTTCTTC. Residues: CASSPQLAGGDNEQFF.